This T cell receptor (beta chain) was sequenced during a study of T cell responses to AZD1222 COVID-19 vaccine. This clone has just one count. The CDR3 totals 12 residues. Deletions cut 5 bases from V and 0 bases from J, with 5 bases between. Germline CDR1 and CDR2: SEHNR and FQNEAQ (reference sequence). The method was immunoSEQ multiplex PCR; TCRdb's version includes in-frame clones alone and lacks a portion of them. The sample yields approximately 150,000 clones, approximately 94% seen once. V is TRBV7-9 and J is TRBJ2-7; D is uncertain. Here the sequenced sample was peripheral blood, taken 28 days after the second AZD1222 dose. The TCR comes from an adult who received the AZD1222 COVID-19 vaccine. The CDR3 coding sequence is TGTGCCAGCAGCGTGTCCTCCTACGAGCAGTACTTC. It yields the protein CASSVSSYEQYF.